These T cell receptor beta chains were read from a single sample in a study of shared clonotypes between healthy human individuals. TCRdb keeps only in-frame clones here, not all; method: immunoSEQ multiplex PCR. This sample has over 950,000 clones; approximately 80% occur once, and the top ten carry 0.89%. The sample comprised memory CD4+ T cells from PBMCs. These receptor sequences come from a man aged 18 to 30 in good health. Some clones in this sample may be carry-over from other donors' samples. Both conserved end residues are part of each CDR3. D genes are given only for firm matches. Clone size is given for some rows only: seen once, a few or many times, or a class if the clone is expanded.

j_call d_call v_call clone_size cdr3_nt cdr3_aa
TRBJ1-1 - TRBV6-5 - TGTGCCAGCAGTTCGACAGATTATGGCACTGAAGCTTTCTTT CASSSTDYGTEAFF
TRBJ2-3 TRBD1 TRBV9 - TGTGCCAGCACCCGGGACAGGGCCTCGGATACGCAGTATTTT CASTRDRASDTQYF
TRBJ2-7 TRBD2 TRBV7-2 once TGTGCCAGCAGCTTAGTCTGGCGGGAGACCGAGCAGTACTTC CASSLVWRETEQYF
TRBJ2-7 - TRBV12-5 - TGTGCTAGTGGTTTGCCTACTCTCAGGGGGGAATCTTCCGAGCAGTACTTC CASGLPTLRGESSEQYF
TRBJ1-3 - TRBV2 - TGTGCCAGCAGTGAGGGAACCTTCTCTGGAAACACCATATATTTT CASSEGTFSGNTIYF
TRBJ1-1 - TRBV7-9 - TGTGCCAGCAGCCCTCTCAACACTGAAGCTTTCTTT CASSPLNTEAFF
TRBJ2-1 - TRBV28 - TGTGCCAGCAGTTTACTGGCGGACTACAATGAGCAGTTCTTC CASSLLADYNEQFF
TRBJ2-3 - TRBV7-2 - TGTGCCAGCAGCCCTAGGGGGGATACGCAGTATTTT CASSPRGDTQYF
TRBJ2-7 TRBD1 TRBV19 - TGTGCCAGTAGTATACGGACAGGGGAGGACGAGCAGTACTTC CASSIRTGEDEQYF
TRBJ2-2 TRBD2 TRBV9 - TGTGCCAGCAGCTCGCGACTAGCCCTCGCCGGGGAGCTGTTTTTT CASSSRLALAGELFF
TRBJ1-1 - TRBV6-9 - TGTGCCAGCAACGGATGGGTGAACACTGAAGCTTTCTTT CASNGWVNTEAFF
TRBJ2-2 TRBD2 TRBV6-6 - TGTGCCAGCAGCTCTCGGGGTAGCGGGAGAGACGGGGAGCTGTTTTTT CASSSRGSGRDGELFF
TRBJ1-2 - TRBV16 - TGTGCCAGCAGCCCTCAGCCAGGGGTCAGAGGCTACACCTTC CASSPQPGVRGYTF
TRBJ2-3 - TRBV9 - TGTGCCAGCAGCGTATCGGTAGACACAGATACGCAGTATTTT CASSVSVDTDTQYF
TRBJ2-3 - TRBV5-1 - TGCGCCAGCACCATTGCGGCAGCCGCAGATACGCAGTATTTT CASTIAAAADTQYF
TRBJ2-7 - TRBV4-3 - TGCGCCAGCAGCCAAGTCCTGGCAGGGGCCGGGTACGAGCAGTACTTC CASSQVLAGAGYEQYF
TRBJ2-5 - TRBV6-1 - TGTGCCAGCAGTGTTATCAAAGAGACCCAGTACTTC CASSVIKETQYF
TRBJ2-7 - TRBV16 - TGTGCCAGCAGCCCCGGTACGGGGTCCTACGAGCAGTACTTC CASSPGTGSYEQYF
TRBJ1-2 - TRBV9 - TGTGCCAGCAGCGTAGCGACCGACCCTAACTATGGCTACACCTTC CASSVATDPNYGYTF
TRBJ2-3 TRBD2 TRBV6-5 - TGTGCCAGCAGTCGGACTAGCGGGAGGGCGGTGGAGTATTTT CASSRTSGRAVEYF
TRBJ2-7 - TRBV2 - TGTGCCAGCAACGCGGACTCATGGGAGCAGTACTTC CASNADSWEQYF
TRBJ1-1 - TRBV29-1 few TGCAGCGCGGACACACAAGGCACTGAAGCTTTCTTT CSADTQGTEAFF
TRBJ1-1 - TRBV6-6 - TGTGCCAGCAGTTCCCTGAGACGGGACTCTGAAGCTTTCTTT CASSSLRRDSEAFF
TRBJ2-3 TRBD2 TRBV6-1 few TGTGCCAGCAGTCGCCTAGCGGGAGGTACAGATACGCAGTATTTT CASSRLAGGTDTQYF
TRBJ2-1 - TRBV7-9 - TGTGCCAGCAGCCCCGGACAGTACAATGAGCAGTTCTTC CASSPGQYNEQFF
TRBJ2-1 - TRBV5-6 - TGTGCCAGCAGCTTGGAAGCCGCAACCGGGGGTGAGCAGTTCTTC CASSLEAATGGEQFF
TRBJ2-3 - TRBV28 - TGTGCCAGCAGACCAGGGGGGTTAGACCGTACAGATACGCAGTATTTT CASRPGGLDRTDTQYF
TRBJ2-7 - TRBV7-7 - TGTGCCAGCAGCCCATCGGCCGGGGGCTACGAGCAGTACTTC CASSPSAGGYEQYF
TRBJ2-7 TRBD2 TRBV6-5 - TGTGCCAGCACCCGGACTAGCGGGACCCACGAGCAGTACTTC CASTRTSGTHEQYF
TRBJ2-3 TRBD2 TRBV11-1 - TGTGCCAGCACCCGGACTAGCCTGATGGATACGCAGTATTTT CASTRTSLMDTQYF
TRBJ2-7 - TRBV28 - TGTGCCAGCAGTTTATCTACCCCCTACGAGCAGTACTTC CASSLSTPYEQYF
TRBJ2-1 TRBD1 TRBV7-9 - TGTGCCAGCAGCGAGGGACAGTACTCCTACAATGAGCAGTTCTTC CASSEGQYSYNEQFF
TRBJ1-3 - TRBV5-6 - TGTGCCAGCAGCTTGGCCAGCTCTGGAAACACCATATATTTT CASSLASSGNTIYF
TRBJ2-7 - TRBV25-1 once TGTGCCAGCAGTGAATCCGGCAAGATTGAACACTACGAGCAGTACTTC CASSESGKIEHYEQYF
TRBJ2-1 TRBD2 TRBV7-2 - TGTGCCAGCAACCTACTAGCGGAGCAGTTCTTC CASNLLAEQFF
TRBJ1-4 - TRBV7-9 few TGTGCCAGCAGCTTAAGTTCGGGTCAAGGGGGTGAAAAACTGTTTTTT CASSLSSGQGGEKLFF
TRBJ2-6 - TRBV5-1 - TGCGCCAGCAGCCTAGACTCTGGGGCCAACGTCCTGACTTTC CASSLDSGANVLTF
TRBJ2-2 TRBD2 TRBV9 - TGTGCCAGCAGCCCACCGGGACTAGCTCGCGCCGGGGAGCTGTTTTTT CASSPPGLARAGELFF
TRBJ2-1 - TRBV18 once TGTGCCAGCTCACCAACGACCCCCGGGGAGGATGAGCAGTTCTTC CASSPTTPGEDEQFF
TRBJ2-4 TRBD2 TRBV9 few TGTGCCAGCAGCGTAGAACTAGCGGCCTCCCCGGGGGCCAAAAACATTCAGTACTTC CASSVELAASPGAKNIQYF
TRBJ2-5 - TRBV15 few TGTGCCACCAGCAGGGGCAGAGACGAAAAGACCCAGTACTTC CATSRGRDEKTQYF
TRBJ2-4 - TRBV5-1 once TGCGCCAGCAGCTTGGGACCCCTGGCGGACATTCAGTACTTC CASSLGPLADIQYF
TRBJ2-7 - TRBV21-1 few TGTGCCAGCAGCAAAGAAGCGGGAGAAGGTCCTTACTCCTACGAGCAGTACTTC CASSKEAGEGPYSYEQYF
TRBJ2-5 - TRBV28 - TGTGCCAGCCATGCATACGACCAAGAGACCCAGTACTTC CASHAYDQETQYF
TRBJ2-7 TRBD1 TRBV7-8 - TGTGCCAGCAGCCTCAGGGGGCAGCTAGGGGATTCCTACGAGCAGTACTTC CASSLRGQLGDSYEQYF
TRBJ2-3 - TRBV5-6 - TGTGCCAGCAGCTTGGGGCCCCCCACAGATACGCAGTATTTT CASSLGPPTDTQYF